What follows describes a single TCR beta chain. In its sample, this clonotype was seen many times. What this receptor recognizes is not known. Qualities for individual bases were not recorded, and no much larger clone is one base off. The CDR3 spans 13 residues, from the cysteine through the phenylalanine. The only DNA kept is the CDR3, 39 bases in frame from the first base. Trimming takes 7 bases off V and 2 bases off J; junction bases not matched to a gene: 4. The source of the sample is a study of T cells in Graves' hyperthyroidism and ophthalmopathy (dated 2019 in TCRdb). With regard to the full study: Peripheral blood samples were taken at initial diagnosis, before any treatment was given. To identify TCR V-J signatures that set the groups apart, the researchers used a discovery cohort of 100 patients, made up of under 45 with Graves' ophthalmopathy and about 60 with stable Graves' hyperthyroidism. An independent validation cohort of under 20 hyperthyroidism patients and about 16 patients who later progressed to ophthalmopathy tested prospective prediction of ophthalmopathy. The roughly 91 discovery patients were randomly split 7:3 into training and test sets. Thyroid tissue and blood T-cell repertoires from over 5 Graves' hyperthyroidism patients were also compared in the study. After blood sampling, hyperthyroidism patients were treated with methimazole at a starting dose of 30 mg daily, and ophthalmopathy patients were treated with high-dose intravenous methylprednisolone. TCR Vbeta CDR3 sequencing of approximately 140 peripheral blood samples (43 ophthalmopathy, roughly 74 hyperthyroidism and around 17 progressor patients) is reported in the paper.

What the work shows at the level of the full study, not this receptor alone: A 13 V-J signature model separated ophthalmopathy from stable hyperthyroidism, with around 88% sensitivity and 81.08% specificity in cross-validation and 80%/75% in testing. No statistical method was used to fix the sample size in advance, and group allocation was not hidden from the investigators. Most expanded thyroid clonotypes (frequency above 0.001) were also detected in blood, a finding suggesting that blood repertoires may reflect thyroid immune responses. In validation, the model predicted progression to ophthalmopathy with around 71% sensitivity and approximately 74% specificity, a median of approximately 6.7 months before onset.

Stable Graves' hyperthyroidism was defined as no progression to ophthalmopathy during 18 months of follow-up. The hyperthyroidism patients were between 18 and 65 years old and newly diagnosed, with a disease duration of less than 2 months. Exclusion was applied to patients with uncontrolled infections, other autoimmune diseases, pregnancy or lactation. Clinical symptoms, serum thyroxine and TRAb, thyroid ultrasound, and orbital computed tomography formed the basis for the diagnoses. PBMCs were separated from approximately 9.9 ml of fresh peripheral blood using Ficoll-Paque density gradient centrifugation. Total RNA was extracted with Trizol reagent, and quality was checked on an Agilent 2100 Bioanalyzer. The TCR beta CDR3 regions were amplified from the RNA transcripts. The TCR CDR3 was subjected to a first round of RT-PCR using the HTBI primer set and the Qiagen OneStep RT-PCR kit. Libraries were constructed in a second round of multiplex PCR, after which size selection and purification were performed. The libraries were sequenced on an Illumina HiSeq2000 using paired-end 100 bp reads. Regarding the original processing steps: SOAPnuke was used to process the raw data, throwing out any read that contained adapters or uncalled bases, had a mean Phred below 15, or lacked an exact constant-primer or identifier match. COPE v1.2.5 was used to merge high-quality paired reads, and clonotypes were defined as unique nucleotide sequences. MiTCR v1.1 was used to align the clonotypes against IMGT TRBV, TRBD and TRBJ reference segments. Only V-J combinations with frequency above 0.0001, covering about 99% of repertoires, were analysed. The TCS score was defined as F50 (clonal expansion) divided by E x V (chaos), with BLOSUM62-based TCRdist calculated between CDR3 peptides within each V-J. Welch's t-statistics and random forest reduced several hundred V-J features to 13, which were used in a naive Bayes classifier (R e1071). TCRdb itself trimmed the public reads at Q25 with fastp, ran MiXCR and retained productive beta chains. Every distinct CDR3 protein forms one entry, paired with its most common genes and DNA. None of the V and J calls come from the authors' own analysis; TCRdb made them. Recorded for this sample are around 350,000 distinct CDR3 sequences; over 15% of them occurred a single time. The ten largest clones capture about 4% of the sample.

This sequence was found in a woman in her late teens or twenties with Graves' hyperthyroidism. Sequencing was carried out using blood. The chain couples TRBV12-3 or TRBV12-4 to TRBJ1-1; 7 junctional bases match TRBD1. The bases are TGTGCCAGCAAACAGGGGATTAACACTGAAGCTTTCTTT. Translated, it reads CASKQGINTEAFF.